One sample yielded the 13 T cell receptor beta chains listed below, sequenced in a study of patients and donors after allogeneic stem cell transplantation. TCRdb processed the RT-PCR reads anew with MiXCR; each CDR3 protein has one entry. The sample shows a few hundred thousand distinct CDR3 sequences, 14% of them seen only once. Source material: blood, either unsorted or a sorted T cell fraction (not recorded which). The receptors were sampled from a human donor who was either an allogeneic HSCT recipient or a stem cell or donor lymphocyte infusion donor (not recorded which). It is not recorded whose cells these are; they may come from a transplant donor.

This rearrangement joins TRBV11-2 to TRBJ2-7; 10 nucleotides align to TRBD1. Looked up from germline, CDR1 is SGHAT and CDR2 is FQNNGV. The V segment lost 3 bases and the J segment 3 bases; nucleotides outside the gene matches: 5. The length of the CDR3 is 15 residues. Here the CDR3 DNA reads TGTGCCAGCAGCTTTTTTCGGGACAGGGGCTACGAGCAGTACTTC. Protein sequence: CASSFFRDRGYEQYF.

This clonotype was seen at least ten times. V usage is TRBV5-1 and J usage is TRBJ2-3, with 10 bases lining up with TRBD1. V dropped 0 bases and J dropped 4; count of bases not matched to a gene: 5. CDR1 and CDR2 from the germline V gene are SGHRS and YFSETQ. The CDR3 consists of 16 residues. The CDR3 DNA follows: TGCGCCAGCAGCTTGGAGGGGACAGGGGATTCAGATACGCAGTATTTT. Residues: CASSLEGTGDSDTQYF.

This clonotype was recorded many times. DNA of the CDR3: TGTGCCACCAGTGAGGACGGACGGTACAATGAGCAGTTCTTC. Protein product: CATSEDGRYNEQFF. The chain employs TRBV24-1 and TRBJ2-1; D not resolved. The CDR3 is 14 residues long. The germline V gene has CDR1 KGHDR and CDR2 SFDVKD. V lost 4 bases and J 4 bases, leaving 10 bases between the germline ends.

The J gene is TRBJ1-2, the V gene TRBV7-2, with 10 bases aligning to TRBD1. This CDR3 comprises 14 residues. The germline V gene encodes CDR1 SGHTA and CDR2 FQGNSA. Trimming removed 5 bases from V and 7 bases from J; junction bases left unmatched: 7. This CDR3 reads CASSLDRGQGGYTF. DNA for the CDR3: TGTGCCAGCAGCCTAGACAGGGGGCAAGGTGGCTACACCTTC.

This clonotype was counted ten times or more. CDR3: CSASLGGPLEQYF. The DNA for the CDR3 is TGCAGTGCTAGTCTGGGGGGTCCCCTCGAGCAGTACTTC. The rearrangement joins TRBV20-1 to TRBJ2-7, with D perhaps matching TRBD2 (6 bases). The germline V gene encodes CDR1 DFQATT and CDR2 SNEGSKA (reference sequence). The CDR3 covers 13 residues. Trimming cost V 3 bases and J 6 bases, with 15 bases left between them.

J is TRBJ1-4 and V is TRBV5-6; a weak D match, TRBD1 (6 bases). The length of the CDR3 is 15 residues. With 2 bases removed from V and 8 bases from J, the gap between germline ends came to 16 bases. Germline lookup yields CDR1 SGHDT and CDR2 YYEEEE. CDR3 protein: CASSLGHRVREKLFF. CDR3 bases: TGTGCCAGCAGCTTAGGTCACAGGGTGAGGGAAAAACTGTTTTTT.

V and J are TRBV6-2 or TRBV6-3 and TRBJ2-5; 8 nucleotides align to TRBD2. V dropped 2 bases and J dropped 8; count of bases not matched to a gene: 4. The CDR3 extends over 13 amino acids. Germline-derived CDR1 and CDR2 are MNHEY and SVGEGT. The CDR3 DNA is TGTGCCAGCAGTTACACTAGCGGTCAAACCCAGTACTTC. Its translation is CASSYTSGQTQYF.

This clonotype occurred a few times. This rearrangement joins TRBV10-2 to TRBJ2-7; no firm D call. The germline gives CDR1 WSHSY, CDR2 SAAADI. This CDR3 is 13 amino acids long. Trimming took 2 bases from V and 6 from J, leaving 11 bases between them. As DNA, the CDR3 is TGCGCCAGCAGTGAGCTAAGGGTTGGCGAGCAGTACTTC. This translates into CASSELRVGEQYF.

This clonotype was counted between two and nine times. The chain employs TRBV5-6 and TRBJ2-7, with TRBD1 as a possible D gene (6 bases). The CDR3 is 14 residues long. From germline, CDR1 is SGHDT and CDR2 YYEEEE. V was pared by 4 bases and J by 7 bases, with 18 bases between. The CDR3 loop is CASSARRTGQEQYF. The CDR3, as DNA: TGTGCCAGCAGCGCCAGACGAACAGGGCAGGAGCAGTACTTC.

This clonotype appeared a few times. The chain links TRBV6-2 or TRBV6-3 to TRBJ2-1; the D is unclear. Trimming stripped 7 bases from V and 4 bases from J, with 11 bases between. Germline V gives CDR1 MNHEY, CDR2 SVGEGT. The CDR3 has 13 residues. The CDR3 sequence: CASNRAPYNEQFF. The CDR3, as DNA: TGTGCCAGCAATAGGGCCCCGTACAATGAGCAGTTCTTC.

V gene TRBV5-1 combines with J gene TRBJ2-7; maybe TRBD2 (5 bases). Trimming stripped 4 bases from V and 2 bases from J, with 22 bases between. Germline V gene sequence: CDR1 SGHRS, CDR2 YFSETQ. This CDR3 spans 17 amino acids. The CDR3 coding sequence is TGCGCCAGCAGCCCGGGTACAGTTCTATCCGGGACCTACGAGCAGTACTTC. The encoded protein is CASSPGTVLSGTYEQYF.

This clonotype was counted ten times or more. This chain uses TRBV7-8 with TRBJ2-1; D possibly matches TRBD1 or TRBD2 (5 bases each). The V end was cut by 4 bases, the J end by 7 bases, with 11 bases between. The CDR3 loop spans 13 amino acids. Germline V gene lookup returns CDR1 SGHVS and CDR2 FQNEAQ. The CDR3 is CASSYRDVNEQFF. The CDR3 DNA follows: TGTGCCAGCAGCTACCGGGACGTTAATGAGCAGTTCTTC.

As regards this clonotype: The conserved phenylalanine or tryptophan normally closing the CDR3 is absent here, so this likely arose from a read error. The chain joins TRBV6-6 to TRBJ1-5; D not certain. CDR3 size: 12 residues. Trimming removed 6 bases at V and 6 bases at J, with 9 bases between. Germline V lookup: CDR1 MNHNY, CDR2 SVGAGI (reference sequence). CDR3: CASSSPPQPQHL. The CDR3 nucleotides are TGTGCCAGCAGCTCCCCCCCTCAGCCCCAGCATCTT.